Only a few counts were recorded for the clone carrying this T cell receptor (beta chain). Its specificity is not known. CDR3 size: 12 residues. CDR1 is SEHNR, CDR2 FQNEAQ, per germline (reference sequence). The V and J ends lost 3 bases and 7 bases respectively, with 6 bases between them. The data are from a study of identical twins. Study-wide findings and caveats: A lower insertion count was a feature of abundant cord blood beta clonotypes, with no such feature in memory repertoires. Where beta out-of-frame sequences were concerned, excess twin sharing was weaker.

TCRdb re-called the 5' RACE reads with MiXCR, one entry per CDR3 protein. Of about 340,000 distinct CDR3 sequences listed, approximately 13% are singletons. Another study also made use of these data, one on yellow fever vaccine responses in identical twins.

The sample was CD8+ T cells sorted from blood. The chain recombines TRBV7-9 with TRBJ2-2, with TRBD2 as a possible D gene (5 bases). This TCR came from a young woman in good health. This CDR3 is CASSFEGGELFF. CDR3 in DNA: TGTGCCAGCAGCTTTGAGGGCGGGGAGCTGTTTTTT.